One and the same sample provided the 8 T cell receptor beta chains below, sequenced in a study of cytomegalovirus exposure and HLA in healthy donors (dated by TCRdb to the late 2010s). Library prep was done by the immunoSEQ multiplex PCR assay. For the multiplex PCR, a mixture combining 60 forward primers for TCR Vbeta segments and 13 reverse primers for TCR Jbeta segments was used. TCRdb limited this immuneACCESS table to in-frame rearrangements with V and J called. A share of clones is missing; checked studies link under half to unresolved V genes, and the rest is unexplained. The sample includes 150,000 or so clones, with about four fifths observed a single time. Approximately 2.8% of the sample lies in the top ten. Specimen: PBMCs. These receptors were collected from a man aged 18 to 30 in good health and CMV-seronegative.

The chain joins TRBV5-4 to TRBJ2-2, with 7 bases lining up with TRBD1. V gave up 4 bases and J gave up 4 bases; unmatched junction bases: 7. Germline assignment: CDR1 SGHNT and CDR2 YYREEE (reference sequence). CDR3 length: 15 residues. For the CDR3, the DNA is TGTGCCAGCAGCATTATCGGGACAGCCACCGGGGAGCTGTTTTTT. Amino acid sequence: CASSIIGTATGELFF.

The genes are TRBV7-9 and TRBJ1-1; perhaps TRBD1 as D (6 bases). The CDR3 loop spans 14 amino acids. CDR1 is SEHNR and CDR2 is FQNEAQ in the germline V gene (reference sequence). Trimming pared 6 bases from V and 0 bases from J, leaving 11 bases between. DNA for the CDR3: TGTGCCAGCAGGCTACAGGGTTTGAACACTGAAGCTTTCTTT. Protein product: CASRLQGLNTEAFF.

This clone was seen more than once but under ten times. The CDR3 nucleotides are TGCGCCAGCAGCTTGGTTGAGCGGGGGGACTACAATGAGCAGTTCTTC. Translated: CASSLVERGDYNEQFF. The J gene is TRBJ2-1, the V gene TRBV5-1, with TRBD2 matching over 9 bases. Germline V CDR1 and CDR2: SGHRS, YFSETQ. Trimming cost V 0 bases and J 3 bases; bases outside gene matches: 4. The CDR3 totals 16 residues. The full variable domain, its missing parts supplied by reference TRBV5-1 and TRBJ2-1, is KAGVTQTPRYLIKTRGQQVTLSCSPISGHRSVSWYQQTPGQGLQFLFEYFSETQRNKGNFPGRFSGRQFSNSRSEMNVSTLELGDSALYLCASSLVERGDYNEQFFGPGTRLTVL.

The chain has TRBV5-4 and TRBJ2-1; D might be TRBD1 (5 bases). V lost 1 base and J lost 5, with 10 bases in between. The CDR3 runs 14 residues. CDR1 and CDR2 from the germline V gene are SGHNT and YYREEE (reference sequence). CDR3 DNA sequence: TGTGCCAGCAGCTTGCTCGACAGCAACAATGAGCAGTTCTTC. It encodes CASSLLDSNNEQFF.

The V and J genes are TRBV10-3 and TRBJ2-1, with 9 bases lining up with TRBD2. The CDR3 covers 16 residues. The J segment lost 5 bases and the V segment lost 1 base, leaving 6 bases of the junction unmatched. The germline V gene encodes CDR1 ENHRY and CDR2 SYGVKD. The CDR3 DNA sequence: TGTGCCATCAGTGAGTTTGCTAGCGGGACGGACAATGAGCAGTTCTTC. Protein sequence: CAISEFASGTDNEQFF.

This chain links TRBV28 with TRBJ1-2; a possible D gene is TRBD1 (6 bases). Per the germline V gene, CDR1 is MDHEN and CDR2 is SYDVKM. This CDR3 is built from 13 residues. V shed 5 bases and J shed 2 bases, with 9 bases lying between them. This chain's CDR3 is CASSRTGNYGYTF. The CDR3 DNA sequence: TGTGCCAGCAGTCGAACAGGGAACTATGGCTACACCTTC.

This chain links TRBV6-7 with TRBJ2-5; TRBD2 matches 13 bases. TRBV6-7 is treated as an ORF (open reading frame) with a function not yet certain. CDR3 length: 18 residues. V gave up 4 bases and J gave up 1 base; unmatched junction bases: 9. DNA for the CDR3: TGTGCCAGCAGTTTACCGACTAGCGGGGGGACGAGCCAAGAGACCCAGTACTTC. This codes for CASSLPTSGGTSQETQYF.

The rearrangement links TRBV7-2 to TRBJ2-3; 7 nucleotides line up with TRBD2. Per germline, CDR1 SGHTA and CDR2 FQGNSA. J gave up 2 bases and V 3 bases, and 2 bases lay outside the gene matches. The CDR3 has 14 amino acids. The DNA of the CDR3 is TGTGCCAGCAGCTTGGGAGGGAACACAGATACGCAGTATTTT. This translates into CASSLGGNTDTQYF.